This T cell receptor beta chain stems from a study of OX40 agonist ivuxolimab in advanced cancers. Germline CDR1 and CDR2: MNHEY and SMNVEV (reference sequence). The CDR3 runs to 16 residues. Trimming removed 5 bases from V and 2 bases from J, with 19 bases in between. Libraries were prepared by immunoSEQ multiplex PCR; TCRdb keeps only in-frame clonotypes and omits some of them. The top ten hold roughly 23% of the sample, which has 20,000 to 25,000 clones, approximately 86% seen once. The TCR comes from an adult with an advanced solid tumor such as melanoma, head and neck, liver or kidney cancer. The chain employs TRBV27 and TRBJ2-7; D may match TRBD1 or TRBD2 (6 bases each). The sequenced sample was CD4+ or CD8+ T cells sorted from blood, obtained in a trial of the OX40 agonist ivuxolimab. The CDR3 protein is CASSTRMGGVPYEQYF. DNA of the CDR3: TGTGCCAGCAGTACCCGGATGGGGGGCGTCCCCTACGAGCAGTACTTC.